This T cell receptor (beta chain) is from a study of response to subunit inactivated influenza vaccine (dated by TCRdb to the late 2010s). The study in broad terms: The study used deep quantitative T cell receptor repertoire profiling to track responses to a trivalent subunit inactivated influenza vaccine. What the authors observed across the whole study: The authors suggested that each seasonal influenza vaccination may recruit only a limited number of new T cells.

V ends up 3 bases short and J 8 bases short, with an unmatched junction base count of 6. CDR1 and CDR2 are drawn from the germline V gene: SNHLY, FYNNEI. Measured from the cysteine to the phenylalanine, the CDR3 is 15 residues long. Only CDR3 DNA is held: 45 bases, read in frame from base 1. Library construction relied on RT-PCR. These reads were obtained on an Illumina HiSeq 2500. Using fastp at Q25 and MiXCR, TCRdb reprocessed the public reads and kept productive beta chains. Entries that share a CDR3 protein sequence are merged under the most common genes and DNA. Here the sample has about 800,000 distinct CDR3 sequences; 21% occur a single time. The ten top clones hold 9.5% to 13% of the sample. To note about this clonotype: Its recognized antigen is unknown. No qualities accompany the bases; no much larger clone lies one base away.

The TCR sequence derives from a man between 45 and 60 years old who received an inactivated influenza vaccine. Donor details come from another sample of the same person, matched by shared clones. This specimen was PBMCs from blood, taken 5 days after vaccination. The chain was built from TRBV2 and TRBJ2-3, with TRBD2 identical over 12 junction bases. The DNA sequence is as follows: TGTGCCAGCAGTGAGGCTAGCGGGAGGGCCGGTACGCAGTATTTT. Translated, it gives CASSEASGRAGTQYF.